The 8 T cell receptor beta chains presented below share a single source sample, sequenced in a study of cytomegalovirus exposure and HLA in healthy donors. The PCR employed 60 Vbeta primers together with 13 Jbeta primers. Clones were read by immunoSEQ multiplex PCR, and TCRdb kept only the in-frame ones, dropping some. The repertoire has 100,000 to 150,000 clones, over 65% of them found once; the top ten carry roughly a tenth. Sequenced input: PBMCs. The receptors derive from a man aged 25-40 years in good health and CMV-seropositive.

This chain connects TRBV15 to TRBJ2-3; tentative D call: TRBD1 (5 bases). Between the trimmed V and J ends, which lost 7 bases and 5 bases, there was a span of 16 bases. The CDR3 runs to 14 residues. Germline CDR1 is LNHNV and CDR2 is YYDKDF (reference sequence). The CDR3 is CATNSDRKGDTQYF. CDR3 sequence (DNA): TGTGCCACCAATTCCGACAGAAAAGGAGATACGCAGTATTTT. Combining the CDR3 with reference TRBV15 and TRBJ2-3 gives the whole variable domain DAMVIQNPRYQVTQFGKPVTLSCSQTLNHNVMYWYQQKSSQAPKLLFHYYDKDFNNEADTPDNFQSRRPNTSFCFLDIRSPGLGDTAMYLCATNSDRKGDTQYFGPGTRLTVL.

The chain couples TRBV6-5 to TRBJ2-7, with 7 bases that match TRBD1. This CDR3 comprises 12 residues. Germline V CDR1 and CDR2: MNHEY, SVGAGI. V dropped 5 bases and J dropped 7; count of bases not matched to a gene: 5. DNA for the CDR3: TGTGCCAGCAGTCTCCCCAGGGGGGAGCAGTACTTC. Translation: CASSLPRGEQYF.

The gene calls are TRBV5-4 and TRBJ2-1, with 13 bases fitting TRBD2. The germline CDR1 and CDR2 sequences are SGHNT and YYREEE (reference sequence). V was pared by 2 bases and J by 7 bases, with 3 bases of the junction left unmatched. The CDR3 length is 15 residues. In nucleotides, the CDR3 is TGTGCCAGCAGCTTACTAGCGGGAGGGCATAATGAGCAGTTCTTC. It codes for CASSLLAGGHNEQFF. Filled out from reference TRBV5-4 and TRBJ2-1, the complete variable domain reads ETGVTQSPTHLIKTRGQQVTLRCSSQSGHNTVSWYQQALGQGPQFIFQYYREEENGRGNFPPRFSGLQFPNYSSELNVNALELDDSALYLCASSLLAGGHNEQFFGPGTRLTVL.

V usage is TRBV27 and J usage is TRBJ2-3, with 9 positions matching TRBD2. CDR1 is MNHEY, CDR2 SMNVEV, per germline (reference sequence). This CDR3 is built from 15 residues. After removal of 0 bases from V and 6 bases from J, the junction contained 4 bases not matched to a gene. For the CDR3, the DNA is TGTGCCAGCAGTTTATCTAGCGGGAGATCGGATACGCAGTATTTT. This encodes CASSLSSGRSDTQYF.

CDR3: CASSPREDRGVGYTF. The CDR3 DNA reads as TGTGCCAGCTCACCACGCGAGGATAGGGGCGTTGGCTACACCTTC. The chain employs TRBV18 and TRBJ1-2; D is possibly TRBD1 (5 bases). The CDR3 loop spans 15 amino acids. The V gene's germline CDR1 is KGHSH and CDR2 LQKENI. With 1 base removed from V and 7 bases from J, the gap between germline ends came to 16 bases.

The chain recombines TRBV6-5 with TRBJ2-3; D call uncertain. V was pared by 0 bases and J by 6 bases, with 13 bases between. From germline, CDR1 is MNHEY and CDR2 SVGAGI. The CDR3 is 15 amino acids. CDR3 nucleotides: TGTGCCAGCAGTTACTCGTTAGTAGTCGCGGATACGCAGTATTTT. Amino acids: CASSYSLVVADTQYF.

In its sample, this clone was seen a few times. This chain links TRBV27 with TRBJ1-2; possibly TRBD1 for D (6 bases). CDR1 and CDR2 (germline): MNHEY, SMNVEV (reference sequence). This CDR3 contains 14 residues. Trimming stripped 5 bases from V and 4 bases from J, with 14 bases between. This chain's CDR3 is CASSKQGFSYGYTF. For the CDR3, the DNA is TGTGCCAGCAGTAAACAGGGTTTTAGCTATGGCTACACCTTC.

This clone occurred once. The chain couples TRBV4-1 to TRBJ2-7; 11 nucleotides match TRBD2. The CDR3 spans 16 residues. J lost 3 bases, V lost 3 bases, and 7 bases had no gene match. CDR1 and CDR2 from the germline V gene are MGHRA and YSYEKL. CDR3 in amino acids: CASSHGGTSGYYEQYF. CDR3 bases: TGCGCCAGCAGCCACGGCGGGACTAGCGGATACTACGAGCAGTACTTC.